Presented here are 28 T cell receptor beta chains from one specimen sequenced in a study of T cells in localized non-small cell lung cancer. Profiling relied on immunoSEQ multiplex PCR, and the TCRdb table lists in-frame clones only, not all of them. The table lists tens of thousands of clones, approximately 93% of them singletons. The material sequenced was peripheral blood, taken before any cancer treatment. These TCRs come from a man aged 40-75 years with stage I lung adenocarcinoma.

The V call is TRBV6-5, the J call TRBJ1-3; weak D call: TRBD1 (6 bases). The CDR3 is made up of 15 amino acids. The V end lost 4 bases, the J end lost 4 bases, and 14 bases lay between the germline ends. Germline V gene sequence: CDR1 MNHEY, CDR2 SVGAGI. CDR3 in DNA: TGTGCCAGCAGTTCCTGGGGGCGATCCGGAAACACCATATATTTT. Its translation is CASSSWGRSGNTIYF.

The chain is built from TRBV7-9 and TRBJ2-3; TRBD1 agrees at 9 bases. This CDR3 is built from 16 residues. The J segment lost 0 bases and the V segment lost 0 bases, leaving 1 base of the junction unmatched. From germline, CDR1 is SEHNR and CDR2 FQNEAQ (reference sequence). The CDR3 bases are TGTGCCAGCAGCTTAGCCGGGACAGGGAGCACAGATACGCAGTATTTT. Translated, it gives CASSLAGTGSTDTQYF.

The J gene is TRBJ2-7, the V gene TRBV5-8; 8 bases are shared with TRBD1. V lost 10 bases to trimming and J lost 8 bases; unmatched junction nucleotides: 26. Per germline, CDR1 SGHTS and CDR2 YDEGEE. The CDR3 runs to 17 residues. CDR3 nucleotides: TGTGCCGTAGCGACCGGGACAGGCATTTCGGGCCCCCTCAAGCAGTACTTC. The encoded protein is CAVATGTGISGPLKQYF.

The gene calls are TRBV19 and TRBJ2-7; D gene ambiguous. CDR1 LNHDA and CDR2 SQIVND come from the germline V gene (reference sequence). The CDR3 is 15 residues long. Trimming pared 3 bases from V and 3 bases from J, leaving 15 bases between. CDR3 DNA: TGTGCCAGTAGTATCGAGGATAGCTGGTACTACGAGCAGTACTTC. It codes for CASSIEDSWYYEQYF.

This clone was detected once. J is TRBJ2-3 and V is TRBV4-3; no clear D gene. Between the trimmed V and J ends, which lost 0 bases and 3 bases, there was a span of 7 bases. CDR3 length equals 14 residues. Germline V gene data show CDR1 as LGHNA and CDR2 as YSLEER. CDR3 nucleotide sequence: TGCGCCAGCAGCCAAGAATGGGGTACAGATACGCAGTATTTT. Amino acid sequence: CASSQEWGTDTQYF.

CDR3 bases: TGTGCCAGCAGCCCCCAATCTGGGTCCACTAGCACAGATACGCAGTATTTT. This translates into CASSPQSGSTSTDTQYF. V gene TRBV28 combines with J gene TRBJ2-3; D is uncertain. Looked up from germline, CDR1 is MDHEN and CDR2 is SYDVKM. The CDR3 has 17 residues. The V gene lost 6 bases and the J gene lost 0 bases, with 19 bases spanning the gap.

In its sample, this clone was seen once. J is TRBJ2-1 and V is TRBV10-3; TRBD2 matches at 7 bases. V lost 9 bases and J lost 3; bases outside the gene matches: 8. Germline lookup yields CDR1 ENHRY and CDR2 SYGVKD. The CDR3 totals 14 residues. The CDR3 nucleotides are TGTGCCATAAAGGCGGGAGAGGGCTACAATGAGCAGTTCTTC. Translation gives CAIKAGEGYNEQFF.

This clone was counted a single time. This sequence joins TRBV7-3 and TRBJ2-2; D is unresolved. CDR1 and CDR2 from the germline V gene are SGHTA and FQGTGA. This CDR3 has 16 residues. Trimming shortened V by 3 bases and J by 0 bases, and 11 bases separated the two germline ends. The DNA of the CDR3 is TGTGCCAGCAGCTTCGGACCGATTTCGAACACCGGGGAGCTGTTTTTT. Its translation is CASSFGPISNTGELFF.

The rearrangement uses TRBV21-1 and TRBJ2-7; the table's D call, TRBD2, has no DNA check behind it. TRBV21-1 is a known pseudogene. The CDR3 consists of 14 residues. The CDR3 region has the DNA TGTGCCAGCAGGGGCGGGAGGGCCTGGAACGAGCAGTACTTC. It codes for CASRGGRAWNEQYF.

The CDR3 nucleotides are TGTGCCAGCAGCTTAGTGGGCGCGGGATTCTCCTACGAGCAGTACTTC. Residues: CASSLVGAGFSYEQYF. This chain links TRBV7-9 with TRBJ2-7; TRBD2 is a possible D gene (6 bases). Deletions cut 1 base from V and 0 bases from J, with 13 bases between. This CDR3 has 16 residues. Germline V lookup: CDR1 SEHNR, CDR2 FQNEAQ (reference sequence).

The rearrangement joins TRBV29-1 to TRBJ1-5, with D tentatively TRBD1 (6 bases). The V gene lost 6 bases and the J gene lost 6 bases, with 6 bases spanning the gap. This CDR3 spans 10 amino acids. The germline gives CDR1 SQVTM, CDR2 ANQGSEA. This chain's CDR3 is CSVGGQPQHF. CDR3 nucleotide sequence: TGCAGCGTAGGGGGTCAGCCCCAGCATTTT.

The rearrangement links TRBV5-6 to TRBJ2-2, with a tentative D call TRBD1 (5 bases). The CDR3 loop spans 16 amino acids. With 0 bases removed from V and 3 bases from J, the gap between germline ends came to 12 bases. Germline V CDR1 and CDR2: SGHDT, YYEEEE. Here the CDR3 reads CASSLVGQGDTGELFF. DNA for the CDR3: TGTGCCAGCAGCTTGGTCGGGCAGGGCGACACCGGGGAGCTGTTTTTT.

The chain uses TRBV6-5 and TRBJ1-3; D unresolved. The CDR3 loop spans 15 amino acids. In germline, CDR1 is MNHEY, CDR2 SVGAGI. Trimming removed 2 bases at V and 0 bases at J, with 8 bases between. The DNA for the CDR3 is TGTGCCAGCAGTTACCGATGGAGCTCTGGAAACACCATATATTTT. This codes for CASSYRWSSGNTIYF.

This chain links TRBV19 with TRBJ1-1, with no clear D. V shed 10 bases and J shed 0 bases, with 3 bases lying between them. CDR3 length equals 10 residues. Germline V gene sequence: CDR1 LNHDA, CDR2 SQIVND (reference sequence). The CDR3 DNA sequence: TGTGCCACGATGAACACTGAAGCTTTCTTT. Its protein product is CATMNTEAFF.

In the case of this clone: Other DNA sequences in the same sample also yield this CDR3. V and J are TRBV10-2 and TRBJ2-5; 10 bases are shared with TRBD1. The trim removed 4 bases at V and 4 bases at J, leaving 3 bases unmatched. This CDR3 comprises 14 residues. The germline gives CDR1 WSHSY, CDR2 SAAADI. The CDR3 here is CASSGQGAGETQYF. The CDR3 bases are TGCGCCAGCAGTGGACAGGGGGCGGGAGAGACCCAGTACTTC.

The V and J genes are TRBV30 and TRBJ2-3, with 8 nucleotides matching TRBD2. The CDR3 contains 15 residues. Trimming cost V 2 bases and J 2 bases; bases outside gene matches: 6. Looked up from germline, CDR1 is GTSNPN and CDR2 is SVGIG (reference sequence). CDR3 nucleotide sequence: TGTGCCTGGAGTAGGGATAGCGGGAACACAGATACGCAGTATTTT. It codes for CAWSRDSGNTDTQYF.

This chain joins TRBV6-5 and TRBJ2-1, with D hard to call. Germline CDR1 reads MNHEY; CDR2 reads SVGAGI. The CDR3 extends over 14 amino acids. Trimming left V 0 bases short and J 4 bases short, with 7 bases between. The CDR3 region has the DNA TGTGCCAGCAGTTACTCCCCGGATTACAATGAGCAGTTCTTC. Protein: CASSYSPDYNEQFF.

The chain carries TRBV29-1 and TRBJ1-2; no clear D gene. The V gene's germline CDR1 is SQVTM and CDR2 ANQGSEA. Deletions cut 0 bases from V and 7 bases from J, with 21 bases between. This CDR3 contains 16 residues. The CDR3 nucleotides read TGCAGCGTTGAAGATTTTTTGGCGGGAGGAGGAGGTGGCTACACCTTC. Protein sequence: CSVEDFLAGGGGGYTF. Together with reference TRBV29-1 and TRBJ1-2, the CDR3 gives the full variable domain: SAVISQKPSRDICQRGTSLTIQCQVDSQVTMMFWYRQQPGQSLTLIATANQGSEATYESGFVIDKFPISRPNLTFSTLTVSNMSPEDSSIYLCSVEDFLAGGGGGYTFGSGTRLTVV.

V is TRBV25-1 and J is TRBJ1-4; D may be TRBD1 (6 bases). Per the germline V gene, CDR1 is MGHDK and CDR2 is SYGVNS. Between the trimmed V and J ends, which lost 2 bases and 4 bases, there was a span of 11 bases. The CDR3 totals 15 residues. The CDR3 reads CASSEGGQINEKLFF. CDR3 nucleotides: TGTGCCAGCAGTGAAGGAGGACAGATTAATGAAAAACTGTTTTTT.

Only a few counts were recorded for this clone. The chain combines TRBV6-1 with TRBJ1-1, with D unclear. Trimming pared 2 bases from V and 4 bases from J, leaving 14 bases between. This CDR3 region has 15 residues. CDR1 MNHNS and CDR2 SASEGT come from the germline V gene. The CDR3 spells CASSETPSRSTEAFF. The DNA of the CDR3 is TGTGCCAGCAGTGAAACGCCGTCCAGGTCCACTGAAGCTTTCTTT.

The chain recombines TRBV5-5 with TRBJ2-7, with D unresolved. This CDR3 has 18 residues. With 2 bases removed from V and 0 bases from J, the gap between germline ends came to 21 bases. Germline loops: CDR1 SGHKS, CDR2 YYEKEE (reference sequence). In DNA form, the CDR3 reads TGTGCCAGCAGCTTCTCGGCTGCTAACTCGGCAAGCTCCTACGAGCAGTACTTC. Amino acid sequence: CASSFSAANSASSYEQYF.

The chain employs TRBV7-8 and TRBJ2-3, with D hard to call. The CDR3 extends over 15 amino acids. V gave up 3 bases and J gave up 0 bases, with 10 bases separating them. Germline values: CDR1 SGHVS, CDR2 FQNEAQ. This CDR3 reads CASSLLGGSTDTQYF. CDR3 DNA sequence: TGTGCCAGCAGCTTGTTGGGTGGTAGCACAGATACGCAGTATTTT.

The V and J genes are TRBV29-1 and TRBJ1-5; no definite D call. The CDR3 length is 14 residues. V lost 4 bases to trimming and J lost 6 bases, with 16 bases between them. Per the germline V gene, CDR1 is SQVTM and CDR2 is ANQGSEA. The CDR3 nucleotides are TGCAGCGTTGTAGTTGACACACCAACTCAGCCCCAGCATTTT. Translating it yields CSVVVDTPTQPQHF. The variable domain in full, completed from reference TRBV29-1 and TRBJ1-5, reads SAVISQKPSRDICQRGTSLTIQCQVDSQVTMMFWYRQQPGQSLTLIATANQGSEATYESGFVIDKFPISRPNLTFSTLTVSNMSPEDSSIYLCSVVVDTPTQPQHFGDGTRLSIL.

The chain joins TRBV6-9 to TRBJ2-1, with 7 bases identical to TRBD2. The CDR3 is 14 residues long. Germline V gene data show CDR1 as MNHGY and CDR2 as SVAAGI. V was pared by 5 bases and J by 2 bases, with 3 bases of the junction left unmatched. The CDR3 protein is CASSPGTTYNEQFF. Here the CDR3 DNA reads TGTGCCAGCAGTCCCGGGACTACCTACAATGAGCAGTTCTTC.

Only a few counts were recorded for this clone. The chain recombines TRBV11-2 with TRBJ2-7; 9 bases map to TRBD1. V shed 4 bases, J shed 4 bases, and the junction held 5 bases outside the gene matches. The CDR3 is 14 amino acids. Germline assignment: CDR1 SGHAT and CDR2 FQNNGV. CDR3 in DNA: TGTGCCAGCAGCTCACGACAGGGGGAGTACGAGCAGTACTTC. Encoded protein: CASSSRQGEYEQYF.

This clone was observed a few times. V usage is TRBV9 and J usage is TRBJ2-5; perhaps D is TRBD1 or TRBD2 (6 bases each). With 3 bases removed from V and 5 bases from J, the gap between germline ends came to 14 bases. Germline lookup yields CDR1 SGDLS and CDR2 YYNGEE. CDR3 length: 14 amino acids. DNA for the CDR3: TGTGCCAGCAGCGCACAGGGACTGGCGGAGACCCAGTACTTC. Its translation: CASSAQGLAETQYF.

This clone occurred a few times. This rearrangement joins TRBV6-1 to TRBJ2-6; 8 bases line up with TRBD1. The CDR3 spans 18 residues. Germline CDR1 reads MNHNS; CDR2 reads SASEGT. The V and J ends lost 4 bases and 0 bases, in that order; junction bases with no gene match: 8. In nucleotides, the CDR3 is TGTGCCAGCAGTGTATGGGGACAGGTCTTCTCTGGGGCCAACGTCCTGACTTTC. Residues: CASSVWGQVFSGANVLTF.

This chain connects TRBV5-5 to TRBJ1-3; D gene uncertain. The V end was cut by 0 bases, the J end by 1 base, with 5 bases between. Germline V gives CDR1 SGHKS, CDR2 YYEKEE (reference sequence). The CDR3 is made up of 14 amino acids. The DNA of the CDR3 is TGTGCCAGCAGCTTGGAGGATTCTGGAAACACCATATATTTT. Its protein is CASSLEDSGNTIYF.